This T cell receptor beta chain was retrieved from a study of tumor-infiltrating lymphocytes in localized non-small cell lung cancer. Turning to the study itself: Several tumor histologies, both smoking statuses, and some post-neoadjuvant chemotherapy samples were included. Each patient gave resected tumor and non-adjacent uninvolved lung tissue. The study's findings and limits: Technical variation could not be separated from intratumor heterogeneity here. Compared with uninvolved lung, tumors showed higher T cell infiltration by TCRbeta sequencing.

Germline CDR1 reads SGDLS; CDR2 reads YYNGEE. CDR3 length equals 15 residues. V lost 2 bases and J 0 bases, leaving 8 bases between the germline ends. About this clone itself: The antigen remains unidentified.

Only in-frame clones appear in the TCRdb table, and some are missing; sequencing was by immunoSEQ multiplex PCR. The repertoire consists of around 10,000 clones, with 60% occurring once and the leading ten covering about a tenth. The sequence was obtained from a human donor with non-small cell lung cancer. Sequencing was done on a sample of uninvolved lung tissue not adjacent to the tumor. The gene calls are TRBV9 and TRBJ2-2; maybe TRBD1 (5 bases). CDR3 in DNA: TGTGCCAGCAGCGTGGGGCTCTCGAACACCGGGGAGCTGTTTTTT. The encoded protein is CASSVGLSNTGELFF.